This TCR beta chain was retrieved from a study of T cells in narcolepsy. For the study at large: Patients with NT1 or NT2 and healthy control donors were enrolled.

Of note for this clone: The antigen is not known.

Regarding the study as a whole: Reportedly, autoreactive clonotypes were serially detected in patients' blood but not controls'. In some patient and control memory CD4+ samples, autoreactive clones were absent. Autoreactive HCRT-specific and TRIB2-specific clonotypes were marked in same-patient CSF-versus-blood CD4+ comparisons.

The germline V and J ends were trimmed by 0 bases and 0 bases, with 10 bases remaining between them. Germline lookup yields CDR1 SGHNT and CDR2 YYREEE (reference sequence). The CDR3 has 17 residues. Some clones are missing from TCRdb's copy, which holds only in-frame ones; the method was immunoSEQ multiplex PCR. The top ten clones hold 2.6% of a sample with some 30,000 clones, 83% of them seen once. This rearrangement joins TRBV5-4 to TRBJ1-6; TRBD1 is a possible D gene (5 bases). Specimen: CD45RA- memory CD4+ T cells from PBMCs. The source of this sequence is a human donor with narcolepsy. CDR3 nucleotide sequence: TGTGCCAGCAGCTTGGGGGGGACGGGCTCCTATAATTCACCCCTCCACTTT. Residues: CASSLGGTGSYNSPLHF.